A selection of T cell receptor beta chains follows, all from one sample in a study of cytomegalovirus exposure and HLA in healthy donors. Profiling relied on immunoSEQ multiplex PCR, and the TCRdb table lists in-frame clones only, not all of them. The sample consists of some 170,000 clones, roughly 79% of them appearing once. Material for sequencing was PBMCs. The receptors were sampled from a male donor in good health and CMV-seronegative. CDR3s include the opening cysteine and the closing phenylalanine or tryptophan. Each record gives: D gene, V gene, J gene, clone size, CDR3 protein, CDR3 DNA. D genes are given only for firm matches. The size of a clone is reported for some rows only, either as once, few or many, or as a class for expanded clones.

.,TRBV29-1,TRBJ1-1,.,CSVRKAGRTEAFF,TGCAGCGTTAGGAAGGCAGGGCGCACTGAAGCTTTCTTT
.,TRBV30,TRBJ1-1,.,CAWSTQKF,TGTGCCTGGAGTACTCAAAAATTT
TRBD1,TRBV7-9,TRBJ1-2,.,CASSSTPDRGYGYTF,TGTGCCAGCAGCTCAACCCCGGACAGGGGCTATGGCTACACCTTC
.,TRBV29-1,TRBJ1-1,few,CTATPMNTEAFF,TGCACCGCTACGCCCATGAACACTGAAGCTTTCTTT
TRBD2,TRBV28,TRBJ2-1,once,CASSRPSGSRNEQFF,TGTGCCAGCAGTCGCCCTAGCGGGAGTCGGAATGAGCAGTTCTTC
TRBD1,TRBV27,TRBJ2-5,.,CASSLTGSTGETQYF,TGTGCCAGCAGTCTGACAGGGAGTACTGGGGAGACCCAGTACTTC
TRBD2,TRBV7-3,TRBJ2-3,.,CASSLGLAGFTDTQYF,TGTGCCAGCAGCTTGGGACTAGCGGGTTTCACAGATACGCAGTATTTT
TRBD1,TRBV6-6,TRBJ1-1,.,CASSRGQEFEAFF,TGTGCCAGCAGTAGGGGACAGGAGTTTGAAGCTTTCTTT
TRBD2,TRBV4-1,TRBJ2-1,.,CASSSGLAGEARGNEQFF,TGCGCCAGCAGCTCGGGACTAGCGGGAGAAGCGCGGGGCAATGAGCAGTTCTTC
TRBD1,TRBV4-3,TRBJ2-7,.,CASSQGGQGPYEQYF,TGCGCCAGCAGCCAAGGTGGACAGGGCCCCTACGAGCAGTACTTC
.,TRBV27,TRBJ1-4,.,CASRQGGNEKLFF,TGTGCCAGCAGACAGGGCGGTAATGAAAAACTGTTTTTT
.,TRBV4-1,TRBJ1-5,few,CASSQEVQSNQPQHF,TGCGCCAGCAGCCAAGAGGTACAGAGCAATCAGCCCCAGCATTTT
TRBD1,TRBV5-4,TRBJ1-1,.,CASRPGQGAYTEAFF,TGTGCCAGCAGACCGGGACAGGGAGCGTACACTGAAGCTTTCTTT
.,TRBV7-6,TRBJ1-5,.,CASSLGTGSNQPQHF,TGTGCCAGCAGCTTAGGGACTGGGAGCAATCAGCCCCAGCATTTT
.,TRBV28,TRBJ1-5,.,CASRWWGKGNQPQHF,TGTGCCAGCAGGTGGTGGGGAAAGGGGAATCAGCCCCAGCATTTT
.,TRBV28,TRBJ1-1,.,CASTSGEGSEAFF,TGTGCCAGCACCTCGGGGGAGGGAAGTGAAGCTTTCTTT
.,TRBV2,TRBJ1-5,.,CTSSDRRGQPQHF,TGTACCAGCAGTGATAGAAGGGGTCAGCCCCAGCATTTT
TRBD1,TRBV7-3,TRBJ2-7,few,CASSLTQAGTGEQYF,TGTGCCAGCAGCTTAACGCAGGCGGGGACAGGCGAGCAGTACTTC
TRBD2,TRBV29-1,TRBJ2-1,few,CSGRFPGLADMSSYNEQFF,TGCAGCGGCAGATTTCCGGGACTAGCGGATATGAGCTCCTACAATGAGCAGTTCTTC
.,TRBV28,TRBJ1-1,once,CASSSGQDTEAFF,TGTGCCAGCAGCTCCGGACAAGACACTGAAGCTTTCTTT
.,TRBV9,TRBJ1-1,.,CASSVEGENTEAFF,TGTGCCAGCAGCGTAGAAGGGGAGAACACTGAAGCTTTCTTT
TRBD2,TRBV28,TRBJ2-1,once,CASMIGTSGSGEQFF,TGTGCCAGCATGATCGGGACTAGCGGGAGTGGTGAGCAGTTCTTC
TRBD1,TRBV6-5,TRBJ1-6,.,CASRGKDRGVSPLHF,TGTGCCAGCAGGGGGAAAGACAGGGGTGTATCACCCCTCCACTTT
TRBD1,TRBV19,TRBJ1-3,.,CASSVGQGTNTIYF,TGTGCCAGTAGTGTGGGACAGGGCACCAACACCATATATTTT
TRBD1,TRBV2,TRBJ2-7,.,CASRDRGEQYF,TGTGCCAGCAGGGACAGGGGCGAGCAGTACTTC
TRBD2,TRBV30,TRBJ2-1,.,CAWSALSGSSYNEQFF,TGTGCCTGGAGTGCACTGAGCGGGAGCTCCTACAATGAGCAGTTCTTC
.,TRBV7-9,TRBJ1-6,.,CASNLQGESPLHF,TGTGCCAGCAACCTACAGGGAGAATCACCCCTCCACTTT
TRBD1,TRBV6-5,TRBJ2-3,.,CASSFSGTGGVDTQYF,TGTGCCAGCAGTTTCTCCGGGACAGGGGGCGTGGATACGCAGTATTTT
.,TRBV25-1,TRBJ2-3,once,CASSEPNTDTQYF,TGTGCCAGCAGTGAACCAAACACAGATACGCAGTATTTT
.,TRBV9,TRBJ2-1,.,CASSASTGYNEQFF,TGTGCCAGCAGCGCCTCTACGGGGTACAATGAGCAGTTCTTC
.,TRBV18,TRBJ1-3,few,CASGRGNTIYF,TGTGCCAGCGGCAGAGGAAACACCATATATTTT
.,TRBV10-3,TRBJ1-1,.,CAISDNDRNTEAFF,TGTGCCATCAGTGATAATGACAGGAACACTGAAGCTTTCTTT
.,TRBV20-1,TRBJ2-4,.,CSGLLRNIQYF,TGCAGCGGACTATTGAGAAACATTCAGTACTTC
.,TRBV6-1,TRBJ1-5,.,CASSEGQVGNQPQHF,TGTGCCAGCAGTGAAGGACAGGTTGGCAATCAGCCCCAGCATTTT
TRBD1,TRBV6-5,TRBJ1-1,few,CASSYRTGGISTEAFF,TGTGCCAGCAGTTACCGGACAGGGGGCATCTCCACTGAAGCTTTCTTT
.,TRBV6-1,TRBJ2-5,.,CASRRGQSQETQYF,TGTGCCAGCCGTAGAGGACAGAGCCAAGAGACCCAGTACTTC
TRBD2,TRBV9,TRBJ2-7,.,CASSLRLADVYEQYF,TGTGCCAGCAGCTTACGACTAGCAGACGTGTACGAGCAGTACTTC
.,TRBV27,TRBJ2-1,.,CASSPLAGSSYNEQFF,TGTGCCAGCAGTCCCCTTGCGGGCAGCTCCTACAATGAGCAGTTCTTC
.,TRBV5-6,TRBJ1-5,once,CASSFGQIQPQHF,TGTGCCAGCAGCTTTGGACAGATCCAACCCCAGCATTTT
TRBD1,TRBV30,TRBJ1-2,.,CAWSGQGVPNYGYTF,TGTGCCTGGAGTGGACAGGGAGTCCCTAACTATGGCTACACCTTC
TRBD2,TRBV6-5,TRBJ2-3,few,CASSLAGVQDTQYF,TGTGCCAGCAGTTTAGCGGGGGTTCAAGATACGCAGTATTTT
.,TRBV27,TRBJ2-1,.,CASSPPRDYNEQFF,TGTGCCAGCAGTCCCCCTCGAGATTACAATGAGCAGTTCTTC
TRBD1,TRBV9,TRBJ1-5,.,CASSPRDSREPQHF,TGTGCCAGCAGCCCCCGGGACAGTCGGGAGCCCCAGCATTTT
.,TRBV5-6,TRBJ1-2,.,CASSREYGYTF,TGTGCCAGCAGCCGGGAGTATGGCTACACCTTC
TRBD2,TRBV28,TRBJ2-1,.,CASSFAGAAYNEQFF,TGTGCCAGCAGTTTCGCGGGAGCGGCCTACAATGAGCAGTTCTTC
TRBD2,TRBV9,TRBJ2-1,.,CASSVEASGSSYNEQFF,TGTGCCAGCAGCGTAGAGGCTAGCGGGAGCTCCTACAATGAGCAGTTCTTC
TRBD1,TRBV30,TRBJ2-7,.,CALTLLTGYEQYF,TGTGCCTTGACGTTATTGACAGGGTACGAGCAGTACTTC
.,TRBV27,TRBJ1-5,.,CASSLYPGKQPQHF,TGTGCCAGCAGTTTATACCCAGGGAAGCAGCCCCAGCATTTT
TRBD1,TRBV19,TRBJ1-1,few,CASSTLGQHEDTEAFF,TGTGCCAGTAGTACGCTGGGACAGCATGAGGACACTGAAGCTTTCTTT
.,TRBV19,TRBJ1-5,once,CASSGGLPRQPQHF,TGTGCCAGTAGTGGTGGCCTTCCCCGACAGCCCCAGCATTTT